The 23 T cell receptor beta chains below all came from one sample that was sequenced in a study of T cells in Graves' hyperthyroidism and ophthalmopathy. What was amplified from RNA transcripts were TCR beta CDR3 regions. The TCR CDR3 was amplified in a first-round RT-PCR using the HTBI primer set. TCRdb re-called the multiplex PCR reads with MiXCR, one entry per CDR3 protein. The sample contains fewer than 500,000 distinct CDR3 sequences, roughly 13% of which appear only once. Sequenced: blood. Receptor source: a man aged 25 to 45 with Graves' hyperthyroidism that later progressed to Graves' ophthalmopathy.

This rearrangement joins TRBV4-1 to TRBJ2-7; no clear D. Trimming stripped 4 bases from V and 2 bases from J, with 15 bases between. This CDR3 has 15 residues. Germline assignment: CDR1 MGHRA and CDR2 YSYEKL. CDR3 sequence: CASSPSWGIPYEQYF. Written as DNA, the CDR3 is TGCGCCAGCAGCCCCTCGTGGGGTATCCCCTACGAGCAGTACTTC.

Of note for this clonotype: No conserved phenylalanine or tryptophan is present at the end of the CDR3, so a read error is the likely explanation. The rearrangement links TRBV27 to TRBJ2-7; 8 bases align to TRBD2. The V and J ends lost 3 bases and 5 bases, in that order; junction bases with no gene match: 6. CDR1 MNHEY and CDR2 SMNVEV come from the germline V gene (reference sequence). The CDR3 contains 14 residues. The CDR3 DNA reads TGTGCCAGCAGTTTCCGACTAGCGTCACACGAGCAGTACCTC. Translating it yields CASSFRLASHEQYL.

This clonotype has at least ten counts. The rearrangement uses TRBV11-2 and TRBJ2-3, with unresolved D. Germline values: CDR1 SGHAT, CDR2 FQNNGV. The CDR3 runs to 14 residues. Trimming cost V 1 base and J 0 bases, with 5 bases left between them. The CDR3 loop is CASSLVASTDTQYF. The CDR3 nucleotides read TGTGCCAGCAGCTTAGTTGCTAGCACAGATACGCAGTATTTT.

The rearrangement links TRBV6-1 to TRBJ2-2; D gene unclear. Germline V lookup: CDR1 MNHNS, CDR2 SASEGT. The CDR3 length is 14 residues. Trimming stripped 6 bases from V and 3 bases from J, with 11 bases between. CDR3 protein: CASRKGRYTGELFF. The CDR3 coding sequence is TGTGCCAGCAGGAAAGGACGGTACACCGGGGAGCTGTTTTTT.

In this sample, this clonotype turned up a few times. Written as DNA, the CDR3 is TGTGCCAGCAGCCTCGACAGGGATTGGATGAGGGAGCAGTACTTC. Amino acid sequence: CASSLDRDWMREQYF. This rearrangement joins TRBV6-1 to TRBJ2-7; 7 bases fit TRBD1. This CDR3 comprises 15 residues. The V segment lost 6 bases and the J segment 7 bases; nucleotides outside the gene matches: 15. CDR1 and CDR2 from the germline V gene are MNHNS and SASEGT.

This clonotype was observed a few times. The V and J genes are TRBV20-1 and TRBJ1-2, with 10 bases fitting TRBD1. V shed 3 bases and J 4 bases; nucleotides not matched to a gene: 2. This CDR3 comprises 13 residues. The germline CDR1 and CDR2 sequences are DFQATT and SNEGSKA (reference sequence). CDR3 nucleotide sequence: TGCAGTGCTAGGGACAGGGGGAGCTATGGCTACACCTTC. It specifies CSARDRGSYGYTF.

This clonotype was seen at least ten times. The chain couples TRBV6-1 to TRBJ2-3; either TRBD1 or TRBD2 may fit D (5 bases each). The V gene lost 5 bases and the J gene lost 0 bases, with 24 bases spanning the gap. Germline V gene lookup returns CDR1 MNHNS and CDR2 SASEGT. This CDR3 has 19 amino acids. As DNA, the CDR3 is TGTGCCAGCAGTTTCTCCGTCCACCCGGGGCTTTCTAGCACAGATACGCAGTATTTT. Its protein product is CASSFSVHPGLSSTDTQYF.

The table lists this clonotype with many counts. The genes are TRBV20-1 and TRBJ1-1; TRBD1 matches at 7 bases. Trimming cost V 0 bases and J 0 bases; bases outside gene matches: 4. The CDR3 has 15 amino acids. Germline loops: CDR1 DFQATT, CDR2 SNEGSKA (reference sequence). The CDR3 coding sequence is TGCAGTGCTAGAGAGTCCGGGACAGTGAACACTGAAGCTTTCTTT. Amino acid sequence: CSARESGTVNTEAFF.

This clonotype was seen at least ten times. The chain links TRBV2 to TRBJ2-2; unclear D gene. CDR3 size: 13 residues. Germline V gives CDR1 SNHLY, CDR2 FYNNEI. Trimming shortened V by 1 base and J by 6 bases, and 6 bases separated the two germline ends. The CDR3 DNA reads TGTGCCAGCAGTGAAGTGGGCTCCGGGGAGCTGTTTTTT. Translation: CASSEVGSGELFF.

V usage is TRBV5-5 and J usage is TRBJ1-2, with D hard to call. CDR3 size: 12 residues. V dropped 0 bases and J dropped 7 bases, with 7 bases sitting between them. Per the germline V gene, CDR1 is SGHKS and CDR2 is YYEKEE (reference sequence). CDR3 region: CASSLERGGYTF. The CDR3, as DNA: TGTGCCAGCAGCTTGGAACGGGGTGGCTACACCTTC.

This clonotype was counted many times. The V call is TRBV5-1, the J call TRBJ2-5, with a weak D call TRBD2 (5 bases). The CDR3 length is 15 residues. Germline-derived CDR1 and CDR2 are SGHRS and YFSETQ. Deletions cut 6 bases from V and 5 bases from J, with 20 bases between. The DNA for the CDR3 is TGCGCCAGCACCCCCCTTCTCCAAGCGGAGGAGACCCAGTACTTC. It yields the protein CASTPLLQAEETQYF.

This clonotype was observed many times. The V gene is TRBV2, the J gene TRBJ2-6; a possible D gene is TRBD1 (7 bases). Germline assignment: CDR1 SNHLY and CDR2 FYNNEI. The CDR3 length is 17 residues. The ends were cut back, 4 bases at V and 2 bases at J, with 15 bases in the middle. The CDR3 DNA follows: TGTGCCAGCAGTGGCAGGGGGGCCCAACCTGGGGCCAACGTCCTGACTTTC. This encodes CASSGRGAQPGANVLTF. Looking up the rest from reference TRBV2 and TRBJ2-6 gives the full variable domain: EPEVTQTPSHQVTQMGQEVILRCVPISNHLYFYWYRQILGQKVEFLVSFYNNEISEKSEIFDDQFSVERPDGSNFTLKIRSTKLEDSAMYFCASSGRGAQPGANVLTFGAGSRLTVL.

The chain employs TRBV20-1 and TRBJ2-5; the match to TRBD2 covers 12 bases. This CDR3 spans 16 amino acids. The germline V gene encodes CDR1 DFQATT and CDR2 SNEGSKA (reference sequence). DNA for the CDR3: TGCAGGGACGGGACTAGCGGGCGTCTTGGGCAAGAGACCCAGTACTTC. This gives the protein CRDGTSGRLGQETQYF.

The CDR3 loop is CSARKKRDRYNEQFF. CDR3 sequence (DNA): TGCAGTGCTAGAAAAAAGCGGGACCGGTACAATGAGCAGTTCTTC. The V call is TRBV20-1, the J call TRBJ2-1; 7 bases are a match to TRBD2. The CDR3 spans 15 residues. Trimming at V came to 2 bases and at J to 4 bases, leaving 8 bases not matched to a gene. Germline lookup yields CDR1 DFQATT and CDR2 SNEGSKA (reference sequence).

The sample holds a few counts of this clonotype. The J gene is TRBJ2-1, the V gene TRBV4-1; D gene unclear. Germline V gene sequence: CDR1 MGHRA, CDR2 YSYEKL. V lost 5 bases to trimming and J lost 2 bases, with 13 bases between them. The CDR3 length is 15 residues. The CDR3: CASSKRRTTYNEQFF. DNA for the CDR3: TGCGCCAGCAGCAAACGACGGACCACCTACAATGAGCAGTTCTTC.

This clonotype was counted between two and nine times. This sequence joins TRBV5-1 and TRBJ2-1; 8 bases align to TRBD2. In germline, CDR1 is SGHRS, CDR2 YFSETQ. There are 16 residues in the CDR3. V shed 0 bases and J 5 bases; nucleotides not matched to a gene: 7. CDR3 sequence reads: CASSLARISGDNEQFF. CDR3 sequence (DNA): TGCGCCAGCAGCTTGGCCAGGATTAGCGGGGACAATGAGCAGTTCTTC.

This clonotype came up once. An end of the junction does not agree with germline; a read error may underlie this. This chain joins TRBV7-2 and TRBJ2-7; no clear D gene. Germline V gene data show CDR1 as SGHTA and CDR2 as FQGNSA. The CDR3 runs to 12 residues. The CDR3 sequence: CVSSLEGSEQYF. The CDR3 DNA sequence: TGTGTCAGCAGCTTAGAAGGATCCGAGCAGTACTTC.

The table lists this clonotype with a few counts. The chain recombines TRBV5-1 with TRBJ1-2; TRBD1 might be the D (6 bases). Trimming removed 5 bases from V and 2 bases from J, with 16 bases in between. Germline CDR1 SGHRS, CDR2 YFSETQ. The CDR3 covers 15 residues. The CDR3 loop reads CASRPLGGANYGYTF. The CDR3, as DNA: TGCGCCAGCAGGCCCCTGGGGGGCGCGAACTATGGCTACACCTTC.

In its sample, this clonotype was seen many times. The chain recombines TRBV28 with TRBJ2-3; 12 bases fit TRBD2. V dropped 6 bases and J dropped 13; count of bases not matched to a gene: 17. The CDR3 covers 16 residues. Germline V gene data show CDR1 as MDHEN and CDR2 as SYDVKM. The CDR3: CASSSPTSGGMGREYF. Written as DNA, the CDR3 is TGTGCCAGCAGCTCCCCGACTAGCGGGGGCATGGGGCGGGAGTATTTT.

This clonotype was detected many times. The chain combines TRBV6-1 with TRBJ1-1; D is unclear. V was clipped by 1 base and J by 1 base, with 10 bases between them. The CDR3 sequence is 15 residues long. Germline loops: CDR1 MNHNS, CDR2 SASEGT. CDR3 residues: CASSEDRRENTEAFF. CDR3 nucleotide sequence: TGTGCCAGCAGTGAAGATCGAAGGGAGAACACTGAAGCTTTCTTT.

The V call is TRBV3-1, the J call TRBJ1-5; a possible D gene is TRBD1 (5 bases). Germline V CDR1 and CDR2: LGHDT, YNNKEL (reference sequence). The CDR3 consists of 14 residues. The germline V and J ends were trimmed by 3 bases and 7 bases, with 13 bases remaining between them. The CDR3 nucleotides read TGTGCCAGCAGCCACGGGGGGGGGGTGCAGCCCCAGCATTTT. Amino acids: CASSHGGGVQPQHF.

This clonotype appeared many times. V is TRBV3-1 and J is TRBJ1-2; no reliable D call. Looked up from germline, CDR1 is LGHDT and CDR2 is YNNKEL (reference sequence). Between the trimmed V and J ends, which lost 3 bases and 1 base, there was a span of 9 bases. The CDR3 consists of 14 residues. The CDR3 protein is CASSQNGYNYGYTF. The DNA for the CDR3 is TGTGCCAGCAGCCAGAACGGGTATAACTATGGCTACACCTTC.

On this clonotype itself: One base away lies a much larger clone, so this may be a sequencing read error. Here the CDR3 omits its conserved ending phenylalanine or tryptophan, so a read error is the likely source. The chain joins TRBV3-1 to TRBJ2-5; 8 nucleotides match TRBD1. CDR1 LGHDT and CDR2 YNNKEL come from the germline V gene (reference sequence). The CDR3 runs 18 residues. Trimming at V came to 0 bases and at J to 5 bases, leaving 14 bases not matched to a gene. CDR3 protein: CASSQEKAGTNRGETQYL. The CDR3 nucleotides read TGTGCCAGCAGCCAAGAAAAAGCCGGGACAAACAGGGGGGAGACCCAGTACCTC.